Below, 14 T cell receptor beta chains from the same sample are listed, as sequenced in a study of identical twins. Via MiXCR, TCRdb re-called the 5' RACE reads, giving one row per CDR3 protein. The table has roughly 290,000 distinct CDR3 sequences, roughly 10% seen once; the top ten hold roughly 7%. These same data were also listed under a study on yellow fever vaccine responses in identical twins.

Sequencing used CD8+ T cells sorted from blood. These receptors all stem from a woman aged 18-29 years in good health.

Many counts were recorded for this clonotype. The genes are TRBV7-2 and TRBJ2-3; D gene ambiguous. Germline V gene lookup returns CDR1 SGHTA and CDR2 FQGNSA. V was shortened by 5 bases and J by 0 bases, with 12 bases between the two germline ends. There are 15 residues in the CDR3. CDR3 residues: CASSLRVASTDTQYF. The CDR3 coding sequence is TGTGCCAGCAGCCTCAGAGTTGCTAGCACAGATACGCAGTATTTT.

This clonotype occurred a few times. V usage is TRBV29-1 and J usage is TRBJ2-1; 11 positions match TRBD2. Germline V gives CDR1 SQVTM, CDR2 ANQGSEA. With 0 bases clipped from V and 7 bases from J, the junction kept 8 bases outside the gene matches. CDR3 length: 16 residues. The chain's CDR3 is CSVEDLGSGRVNEQFF. In nucleotides, the CDR3 is TGCAGCGTTGAAGATCTAGGTAGCGGGAGGGTAAATGAGCAGTTCTTC.

This clonotype was observed a few times. The rearrangement joins TRBV4-3 to TRBJ2-4; D may be TRBD2 (5 bases). Trimming pared 0 bases from V and 0 bases from J, leaving 12 bases between. The CDR3 has 17 residues. Germline V gives CDR1 LGHNA, CDR2 YSLEER. CDR3 protein: CASSQDRAGLAKNIQYF. The CDR3 region has the DNA TGCGCCAGCAGCCAAGATCGGGCGGGCTTAGCCAAAAACATTCAGTACTTC.

This clonotype was counted between two and nine times. V is TRBV29-1 and J is TRBJ1-1; possible D gene TRBD1, 5 bases. This CDR3 region has 13 residues. V was clipped by 7 bases and J by 8 bases, with 20 bases between them. Germline values: CDR1 SQVTM, CDR2 ANQGSEA. The CDR3 sequence is CSGLEIGDYEAFF. CDR3 nucleotide sequence: TGCAGCGGACTGGAAATCGGGGACTACGAAGCTTTCTTT.

The CDR3 here is CASSTGVLSGANVLTF. CDR3 nucleotide sequence: TGTGCCAGCAGTACGGGGGTCCTCTCTGGGGCCAACGTCCTGACTTTC. The chain employs TRBV28 and TRBJ2-6, with D perhaps TRBD2 (6 bases). V was shortened by 5 bases and J by 0 bases, with 11 bases between the two germline ends. Germline CDR1 is MDHEN and CDR2 is SYDVKM. This CDR3 has 16 residues.

Concerning this clonotype itself: This could be a read error, since a much larger clone is one nucleotide away. V and J are TRBV7-9 and TRBJ2-5, with 9 positions matching TRBD2. J was trimmed by 5 bases and V by 5 bases; bases with no gene match: 9. CDR3 length: 15 amino acids. Germline-derived CDR1 and CDR2 are SEHNR and FQNEAQ (reference sequence). The CDR3 DNA is TGTGCCAGCAGCACGGGGCTAGCGGGAATGGAGACCCAGTACTTC. This sequence encodes CASSTGLAGMETQYF. The whole variable domain, filled in from reference TRBV7-9 and TRBJ2-5, reads DTGVSQNPRHKITKRGQNVTFRCDPISEHNRLYWYRQTLGQGPEFLTYFQNEAQLEKSRLLSDRFSAERPKGSFSTLEIQRTEQGDSAMYLCASSTGLAGMETQYFGPGTRLLVL.

This sequence joins TRBV4-3 and TRBJ2-2; 11 nucleotides line up with TRBD2. The junction had 14 bases not matched to a gene; V was cut back by 0 bases and J by 5 bases. This CDR3 region has 20 residues. Germline values: CDR1 LGHNA, CDR2 YSLEER. The CDR3 here is CASSQEYAKKRLAGTGELFF. CDR3 nucleotides: TGCGCCAGCAGCCAAGAATATGCTAAAAAGCGACTAGCGGGAACCGGGGAGCTGTTTTTT.

This clonotype came up many times. The chain combines TRBV20-1 with TRBJ2-2; 7 bases agree with TRBD2. Germline trimming cut 1 base from V and 3 bases from J; bases unmatched to any gene: 8. Germline lookup yields CDR1 DFQATT and CDR2 SNEGSKA (reference sequence). CDR3 length equals 16 residues. The CDR3 sequence: CSARVGLADHTGELFF. Here the CDR3 DNA reads TGCAGTGCTAGAGTGGGGCTAGCGGATCACACCGGGGAGCTGTTTTTT.

This clonotype was found once. This chain connects TRBV20-1 to TRBJ2-7; D possibly corresponds to TRBD1 (6 bases). The germline gives CDR1 DFQATT, CDR2 SNEGSKA (reference sequence). The CDR3 is made up of 20 amino acids. Trimming took off 0 bases at V and 0 bases at J, with 27 bases between the two ends. This CDR3 is CSARDPGKRSGVNPSYEQYF. The CDR3 bases are TGCAGTGCTAGAGACCCGGGGAAGAGGTCAGGGGTAAACCCCTCCTACGAGCAGTACTTC.

This clonotype was detected only a few times. The chain uses TRBV27 and TRBJ1-2; no firm D call. Germline assignment: CDR1 MNHEY and CDR2 SMNVEV (reference sequence). CDR3 length: 16 amino acids. Trimming took 6 bases from V and 3 from J, leaving 20 bases between them. The CDR3 sequence: CASRPLFRDWDYGYTF. CDR3 bases: TGTGCCAGCAGGCCACTCTTTCGGGATTGGGACTATGGCTACACCTTC.

This clonotype turned up a few times. This chain joins TRBV14 and TRBJ2-3; no clear D. Germline CDR1 and CDR2: SGHDN and FVKESK. The CDR3 sequence is 17 residues long. With 3 bases removed from V and 1 base from J, the gap between germline ends came to 17 bases. CDR3 nucleotide sequence: TGTGCCAGCAGCCAGAGGACCTCGATGGCTGGCACAGATACGCAGTATTTT. Its protein product is CASSQRTSMAGTDTQYF.

This clonotype was found many times. The chain has TRBV12-3 or TRBV12-4 and TRBJ2-5, with D perhaps matching TRBD2 (5 bases). The CDR3 runs 14 residues. Trimming took 0 bases from V and 4 from J, leaving 9 bases between them. The CDR3 DNA reads TGTGCCAGCAGTTTAGCGAGCCGGGGAGAGACCCAGTACTTC. Protein sequence: CASSLASRGETQYF.

This clonotype was counted ten times or more. This chain connects TRBV29-1 to TRBJ1-1; the D is unclear. Trimming took 6 bases from V and 10 from J, leaving 18 bases between them. The CDR3 is 12 amino acids. The germline V gene has CDR1 SQVTM and CDR2 ANQGSEA. The CDR3 nucleotides are TGCAGCGTCCCGGGTCCCCCCGCCTCAGCTTTCTTT. Protein sequence: CSVPGPPASAFF.

The table lists this clonotype with a few counts. The chain couples TRBV10-3 to TRBJ2-2, with 8 bases aligning to TRBD1. The CDR3 spans 16 residues. The germline V gene has CDR1 ENHRY and CDR2 SYGVKD. Trimming cost V 3 bases and J 0 bases; bases outside gene matches: 3. In DNA, the CDR3 is TGTGCCATCAGTGACAGGGGGCTAGCGAACACCGGGGAGCTGTTTTTT. Protein: CAISDRGLANTGELFF.